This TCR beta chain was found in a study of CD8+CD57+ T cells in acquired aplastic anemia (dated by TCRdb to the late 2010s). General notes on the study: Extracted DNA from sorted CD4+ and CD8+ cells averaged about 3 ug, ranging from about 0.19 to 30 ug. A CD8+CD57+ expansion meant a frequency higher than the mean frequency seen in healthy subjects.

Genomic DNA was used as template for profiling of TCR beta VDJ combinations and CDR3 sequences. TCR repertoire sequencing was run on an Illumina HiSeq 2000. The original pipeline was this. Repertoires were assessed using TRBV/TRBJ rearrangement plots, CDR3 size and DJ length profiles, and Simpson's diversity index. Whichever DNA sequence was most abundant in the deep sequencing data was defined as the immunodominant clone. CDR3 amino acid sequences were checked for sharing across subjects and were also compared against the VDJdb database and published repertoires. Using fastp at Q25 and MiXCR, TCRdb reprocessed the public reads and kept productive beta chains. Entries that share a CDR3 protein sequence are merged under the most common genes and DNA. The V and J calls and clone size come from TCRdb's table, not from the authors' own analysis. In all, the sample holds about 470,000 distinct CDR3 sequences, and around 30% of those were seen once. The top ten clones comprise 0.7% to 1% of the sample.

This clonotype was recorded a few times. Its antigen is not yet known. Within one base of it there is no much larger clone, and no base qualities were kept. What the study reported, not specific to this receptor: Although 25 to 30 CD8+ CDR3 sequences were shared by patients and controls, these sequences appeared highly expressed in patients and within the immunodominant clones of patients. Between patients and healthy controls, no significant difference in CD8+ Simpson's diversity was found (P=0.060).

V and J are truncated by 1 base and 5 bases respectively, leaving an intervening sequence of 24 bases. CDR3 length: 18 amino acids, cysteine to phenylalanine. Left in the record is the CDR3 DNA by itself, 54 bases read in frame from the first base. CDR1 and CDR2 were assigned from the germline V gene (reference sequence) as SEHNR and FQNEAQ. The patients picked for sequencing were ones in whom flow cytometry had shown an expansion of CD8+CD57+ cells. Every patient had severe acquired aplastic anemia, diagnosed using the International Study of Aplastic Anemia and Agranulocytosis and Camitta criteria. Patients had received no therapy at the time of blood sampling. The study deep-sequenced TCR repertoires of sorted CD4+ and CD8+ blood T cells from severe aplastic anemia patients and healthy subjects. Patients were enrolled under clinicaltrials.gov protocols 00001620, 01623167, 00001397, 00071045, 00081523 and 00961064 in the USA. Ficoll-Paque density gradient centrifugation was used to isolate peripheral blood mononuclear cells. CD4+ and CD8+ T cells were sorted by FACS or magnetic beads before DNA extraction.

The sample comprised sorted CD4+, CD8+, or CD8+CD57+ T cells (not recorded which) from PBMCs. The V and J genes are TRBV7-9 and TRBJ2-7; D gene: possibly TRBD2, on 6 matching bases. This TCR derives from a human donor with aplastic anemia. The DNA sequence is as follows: TGTGCCAGCAGCTTAGTATTCTGGGACTCCAATAGAGGGAACGAGCAGTACTTC. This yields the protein CASSLVFWDSNRGNEQYF.